These T cell receptor beta chains were read from a single sample in a study of human T cells and chemical hapten exposure. TCRdb re-called the RACE reads through MiXCR, storing one row per CDR3 protein. The sample lists 55,000 to 75,000 distinct CDR3 sequences; roughly 12% were seen once. Source: whole blood, taken in connection with sensitization to the hapten diphenylcyclopropenone (DPC). The receptors come from a man aged 25 to 45 with alopecia areata. Some clones in this sample may be carry-over from other donors' samples. Each CDR3 is given with its conserved first and last residue. The order of the fields is J gene, V gene, clone size, D gene, CDR3 DNA, CDR3 protein. The D gene is left open where the match is weak. Clone size is stated in some rows and not others, as once, few, many or a class when expanded.

j_call: TRBJ1-5
v_call: TRBV20-1
clone_size: few
d_call: TRBD1
cdr3_nt: TGCAGTGCTTTAGTCCTGGGACAGATCAATCAGCCCCAGCATTTT
cdr3_aa: CSALVLGQINQPQHF

j_call: TRBJ1-1
v_call: TRBV2
clone_size: many
d_call: TRBD1
cdr3_nt: TGTGCCAGCAGTGTGACAGGGAGGACTGAAGCTTTCTTT
cdr3_aa: CASSVTGRTEAFF

j_call: TRBJ2-3
v_call: TRBV27
clone_size: NA
d_call: TRBD1
cdr3_nt: TGTGCCAGCAGTTTCCGGGACAGGAGCACAGATACGCAGTATTTT
cdr3_aa: CASSFRDRSTDTQYF

j_call: TRBJ1-5
v_call: TRBV5-1
clone_size: NA
d_call: NA
cdr3_nt: TGCGCCAGCAGCTTCGAACGCAATCAGCCCCAGCATTTT
cdr3_aa: CASSFERNQPQHF

j_call: TRBJ2-7
v_call: TRBV2
clone_size: many
d_call: TRBD1
cdr3_nt: TGTGCCAGCAGTGACAGGGGGCGTTACGAGCAGTACTTC
cdr3_aa: CASSDRGRYEQYF

j_call: TRBJ1-2
v_call: TRBV29-1
clone_size: NA
d_call: TRBD1
cdr3_nt: TGCAGCGCAAATCCGGGGACAGTCCCAGGCTACACCTTC
cdr3_aa: CSANPGTVPGYTF

j_call: TRBJ2-7
v_call: TRBV5-6
clone_size: NA
d_call: TRBD1
cdr3_nt: TGTGCCAGCAGCTTGGACAGGGGTAACTACGAGCAGTACTTC
cdr3_aa: CASSLDRGNYEQYF

j_call: TRBJ1-1
v_call: TRBV29-1
clone_size: NA
d_call: NA
cdr3_nt: TGCAGCGTTTTGGGGAGACCTCCTGCCGCTTTCTTT
cdr3_aa: CSVLGRPPAAFF

j_call: TRBJ1-2
v_call: TRBV19
clone_size: few
d_call: NA
cdr3_nt: TGTGCCAGTAGTATCACTGGGAACTATGGCTACACCTTC
cdr3_aa: CASSITGNYGYTF

j_call: TRBJ1-3
v_call: TRBV15
clone_size: few
d_call: NA
cdr3_nt: TGTGCCACCAGCAGAGATCTGCCCGGGAAGCTCACTGGAAACACCATATATTTT
cdr3_aa: CATSRDLPGKLTGNTIYF

j_call: TRBJ2-7
v_call: TRBV5-1
clone_size: few
d_call: NA
cdr3_nt: TGCGCCAGCAGCTTGGGTGGCAGGGCCTACGAGCAGTACTTC
cdr3_aa: CASSLGGRAYEQYF

j_call: TRBJ1-5
v_call: TRBV19
clone_size: NA
d_call: TRBD1
cdr3_nt: TGTGCCAGTAGTGCGACCCAGGGGGGCAATCAGCCCCAGCATTTT
cdr3_aa: CASSATQGGNQPQHF

j_call: TRBJ1-5
v_call: TRBV20-1
clone_size: NA
d_call: NA
cdr3_nt: TGCAGTGCGACCCAGACAGGAGAAAATAATCAGCCCCAGCATTTT
cdr3_aa: CSATQTGENNQPQHF

j_call: TRBJ2-7
v_call: TRBV10-3
clone_size: NA
d_call: NA
cdr3_nt: TGTGCCATCAGTGAGAGGGGGGACGAGCAGTACTTC
cdr3_aa: CAISERGDEQYF

j_call: TRBJ2-7
v_call: TRBV29-1
clone_size: many
d_call: TRBD2
cdr3_nt: TGCAGCGTTGAAGGACTAGCGGGGGCGTCAAGCTCCTACGAGCAGTACTTC
cdr3_aa: CSVEGLAGASSSYEQYF

j_call: TRBJ1-2
v_call: TRBV27
clone_size: once
d_call: NA
cdr3_nt: TGTGCCAGCAGTTCATCAGGGTTAAATGGCTACACCTTC
cdr3_aa: CASSSSGLNGYTF

j_call: TRBJ2-7
v_call: TRBV18
clone_size: many
d_call: NA
cdr3_nt: TGTGCCAGCTCACCGACAGAACTCTACGAGCAGTACTTC
cdr3_aa: CASSPTELYEQYF

j_call: TRBJ2-5
v_call: TRBV5-1
clone_size: many
d_call: NA
cdr3_nt: TGCGCCAGCAGCTTGGTACTAAAAGCCCAAGAGACCCAGTACTTC
cdr3_aa: CASSLVLKAQETQYF

j_call: TRBJ2-1
v_call: TRBV29-1
clone_size: many
d_call: NA
cdr3_nt: TGCAGCGTTGTCTATGGGGATGAGCAGTTCTTC
cdr3_aa: CSVVYGDEQFF

j_call: TRBJ2-3
v_call: TRBV9
clone_size: many
d_call: NA
cdr3_nt: TGTGCCAGCAGCGTAGCAAGCACAGATACGCAGTATTTT
cdr3_aa: CASSVASTDTQYF

j_call: TRBJ2-3
v_call: TRBV10-2
clone_size: many
d_call: NA
cdr3_nt: TGCGCCAGCAGTGAGTCCCAGGGCGGGTATCAGTATTTT
cdr3_aa: CASSESQGGYQYF

j_call: TRBJ1-5
v_call: TRBV5-8
clone_size: many
d_call: TRBD1
cdr3_nt: TGTGCCAGCACCGATAACAGGGGGCTCGAGCCCCAGCATTTT
cdr3_aa: CASTDNRGLEPQHF

j_call: TRBJ1-1
v_call: TRBV6-5
clone_size: many
d_call: NA
cdr3_nt: TGTGCCAGCAGTTTCTACTTCCCCAGGGCAATGAACACTGAAGCTTTCTTT
cdr3_aa: CASSFYFPRAMNTEAFF

j_call: TRBJ1-6
v_call: TRBV11-2
clone_size: many
d_call: NA
cdr3_nt: TGTGCCAGCAGCTTAGAGGACTCCGCACCCCTCCACTTT
cdr3_aa: CASSLEDSAPLHF

j_call: TRBJ2-3
v_call: TRBV25-1
clone_size: many
d_call: NA
cdr3_nt: TGTGCCAGCCAATCGATCACAGATACGCAGTATTTT
cdr3_aa: CASQSITDTQYF

j_call: TRBJ2-3
v_call: TRBV7-9
clone_size: many
d_call: NA
cdr3_nt: TGTGCCAGCAGCTTGGTTGTGGATACGCAGTATTTT
cdr3_aa: CASSLVVDTQYF

j_call: TRBJ2-7
v_call: TRBV27
clone_size: many
d_call: NA
cdr3_nt: TGTGCCAGCAGCGAAGGTACCCATTACGAGCAGTACTTC
cdr3_aa: CASSEGTHYEQYF

j_call: TRBJ2-1
v_call: TRBV28
clone_size: many
d_call: TRBD2
cdr3_nt: TGTGCCAGCAGTCTAGCGGGCTCCAATGAGCAGTTCTTC
cdr3_aa: CASSLAGSNEQFF

j_call: TRBJ1-4
v_call: TRBV18
clone_size: many
d_call: NA
cdr3_nt: TGTGCCAGCTCACCACCCCTGGGCAATGAGAACGATAATGAAAAACTGTTTTTT
cdr3_aa: CASSPPLGNENDNEKLFF

j_call: TRBJ2-2
v_call: TRBV24-1
clone_size: many
d_call: TRBD1
cdr3_nt: TGTGCCACCAGTGATCCCCCGGGACAGGGGGCGAACACCGGGGAGCTGTTTTTT
cdr3_aa: CATSDPPGQGANTGELFF

j_call: TRBJ1-2
v_call: TRBV29-1
clone_size: NA
d_call: NA
cdr3_nt: TGCAGCGTTGGGACGATAAGGGCAGGCGGCTACACCTTC
cdr3_aa: CSVGTIRAGGYTF

j_call: TRBJ2-1
v_call: TRBV28
clone_size: few
d_call: NA
cdr3_nt: TGTGCCAGCAGTTTAAGCCGGGGGTCCTACAATGAGCAGTTCTTC
cdr3_aa: CASSLSRGSYNEQFF

j_call: TRBJ1-5
v_call: TRBV19
clone_size: few
d_call: TRBD1
cdr3_nt: TGTGCCAGTACCCAACTTCCGGGACAGGGGGTAATTAGCAATCAGCCCCAGCATTTT
cdr3_aa: CASTQLPGQGVISNQPQHF

j_call: TRBJ2-1
v_call: TRBV6-5
clone_size: few
d_call: TRBD1
cdr3_nt: TGTGCCAGCAGTTACCGGACAGGGGCCTTAGGAAATGAGCAGTTCTTC
cdr3_aa: CASSYRTGALGNEQFF